The 32 T cell receptor beta chains listed next were all sequenced from one sample in a study of T-cell memory formation after mild COVID-19. TCRdb fed the 5' RACE reads into MiXCR, producing one record per CDR3 protein. The data show some 340,000 distinct CDR3 sequences, with 10% to 15% seen just once and about a fifth held by the top ten. Sequencing was performed on PBMCs or a T cell subset sorted from them (not recorded which). These receptors all come from a man younger than 30 who had mild COVID-19 (a few samples of this study predate the infection). Cell type and time point are not known.

This clonotype was detected a few times. The chain uses TRBV5-1 and TRBJ2-7, with TRBD1 identical over 10 bases. From germline, CDR1 is SGHRS and CDR2 YFSETQ. Unmatched junction bases numbered 7, after V lost 4 bases and J lost 6 bases. This CDR3 is 14 amino acids long. The CDR3 nucleotides are TGCGCCAGCAGCCCAGGGACAGGGGAAGGCGAGCAGTACTTC. Encoded protein: CASSPGTGEGEQYF.

This clonotype was counted a few times. The gene calls are TRBV20-1 and TRBJ2-1, with D possibly matching TRBD2 (7 bases). The CDR3 spans 14 residues. The V end was cut by 6 bases, the J end by 10 bases, with 22 bases between. The germline gives CDR1 DFQATT, CDR2 SNEGSKA (reference sequence). This chain's CDR3 is CSATRGAIISEQFF. CDR3 nucleotide sequence: TGCAGTGCAACTCGGGGGGCCATTATCTCGGAGCAGTTCTTC.

Only a few counts were recorded for this clonotype. The V call is TRBV7-9, the J call TRBJ2-1; possibly TRBD1 for D (6 bases). The V gene's germline CDR1 is SEHNR and CDR2 FQNEAQ (reference sequence). Trimming pared 10 bases from V and 3 bases from J, leaving 13 bases between. The CDR3 runs to 13 residues. This chain's CDR3 is CATRGQNYNEQFF. The CDR3 DNA is TGTGCCACCCGCGGACAGAACTACAATGAGCAGTTCTTC. The entire variable domain, with the rest obtained from reference TRBV7-9 and TRBJ2-1, is as follows: DTGVSQNPRHKITKRGQNVTFRCDPISEHNRLYWYRQTLGQGPEFLTYFQNEAQLEKSRLLSDRFSAERPKGSFSTLEIQRTEQGDSAMYLCATRGQNYNEQFFGPGTRLTVL.

The table lists this clonotype with a few counts. The chain uses TRBV5-4 and TRBJ2-1; D possibly corresponds to TRBD2 (5 bases). The V end lost 4 bases, the J end lost 9 bases, and 17 bases lay between the germline ends. The CDR3 covers 14 residues. Germline V CDR1 and CDR2: SGHNT, YYREEE (reference sequence). The chain's CDR3 is CASSDQHLALEQFF. As DNA, the CDR3 is TGTGCCAGCAGCGACCAGCACCTAGCTCTTGAGCAGTTCTTC.

The J gene is TRBJ2-1, the V gene TRBV5-5; TRBD1 matches 9 bases. The V and J ends lost 2 bases and 7 bases, in that order; junction bases with no gene match: 7. This CDR3 is 15 amino acids long. Looked up from germline, CDR1 is SGHKS and CDR2 is YYEKEE (reference sequence). CDR3 sequence (DNA): TGTGCCAGCAGCTTTCATTGGACAGGGGTAAATGAGCAGTTCTTC. It encodes CASSFHWTGVNEQFF.

The V call is TRBV7-2, the J call TRBJ1-1; D gene uncertain. CDR1 is SGHTA and CDR2 is FQGNSA in the germline V gene. The CDR3 contains 14 residues. The V end was cut by 5 bases, the J end by 0 bases, with 10 bases between. The chain's CDR3 is CASSRAGMNTEAFF. In nucleotides, the CDR3 is TGTGCCAGCAGCCGGGCGGGAATGAACACTGAAGCTTTCTTT.

This clonotype was observed a handful of times. The chain recombines TRBV6-2 or TRBV6-3 with TRBJ1-2; D unresolved. In germline, CDR1 is MNHEY, CDR2 SVGEGT. The CDR3 is 11 amino acids. V lost 4 bases to trimming and J lost 8 bases, with 8 bases between them. For the CDR3, the DNA is TGTGCCAGCAGTTGGGCGAGGGGCTACACCTTC. It translates to CASSWARGYTF.

The J gene is TRBJ1-4, the V gene TRBV7-6; tentative D call: TRBD1 (5 bases). The CDR3 sequence is 17 residues long. Deletions cut 2 bases from V and 0 bases from J, with 13 bases between. Germline V CDR1 and CDR2: SGHVS, FNYEAQ. The CDR3 loop reads CASSLLQGATTNEKLFF. The CDR3 bases are TGTGCCAGCAGCTTATTGCAGGGAGCTACAACTAATGAAAAACTGTTTTTT.

This clonotype has a handful of counts. The J gene is TRBJ2-5, the V gene TRBV7-2; weak D call: TRBD1 (5 bases). Germline lookup yields CDR1 SGHTA and CDR2 FQGNSA. V dropped 6 bases and J dropped 4 bases, with 12 bases sitting between them. The CDR3 has 13 residues. CDR3 in amino acids: CASRARVLETQYF. As DNA, the CDR3 is TGTGCCAGCAGGGCCAGGGTTTTAGAGACCCAGTACTTC.

This clonotype was counted many times. V and J are TRBV6-4 and TRBJ2-3; the match to TRBD2 covers 13 bases. The J segment lost 4 bases and the V segment lost 3 bases, leaving 1 base of the junction unmatched. Germline CDR1 reads MRHNA; CDR2 reads SNTAGT. The length of the CDR3 is 15 residues. The CDR3 reads CASSEGLAGSDTQYF. CDR3 DNA: TGTGCCAGCAGTGAGGGACTAGCGGGGTCAGATACGCAGTATTTT.

This clonotype came up a few times. V usage is TRBV12-3 or TRBV12-4 and J usage is TRBJ2-3; 8 nucleotides agree with TRBD2. J gave up 4 bases and V 11 bases, and 8 bases lay outside the gene matches. CDR3 length equals 13 residues. CDR3 bases: TGTGCCTCCATCCCGGGGGGGTCAGATACGCAGTATTTT. It codes for CASIPGGSDTQYF.

Written as DNA, the CDR3 is TGTGCCAGCAGCTTAGACATAGCCTACGAGCAGTACTTC. Translated, it gives CASSLDIAYEQYF. This chain uses TRBV7-6 with TRBJ2-7; no clear D gene. The V gene lost 1 base and the J gene lost 2 bases, with 6 bases spanning the gap. This CDR3 region has 13 residues. Germline CDR1 SGHVS, CDR2 FNYEAQ.

This clonotype appeared a few times. The chain links TRBV6-2 or TRBV6-3 to TRBJ2-6; D perhaps matches TRBD2 (5 bases). Germline assignment: CDR1 MNHEY and CDR2 SVGEGT. V lost 8 bases and J 0 bases, leaving 11 bases between the germline ends. The CDR3 length is 15 residues. In DNA, the CDR3 is TGTGCCAGCGGGAGTATTTACTCTGGGGCCAACGTCCTGACTTTC. It codes for CASGSIYSGANVLTF.

A few counts support this clonotype. This chain joins TRBV7-8 and TRBJ2-7; D might be TRBD2 (6 bases). CDR3 size: 14 residues. Germline loops: CDR1 SGHVS, CDR2 FQNEAQ. The germline V and J ends were trimmed by 5 bases and 4 bases, with 15 bases remaining between them. The CDR3 loop is CASSPGWGGYEQYF. CDR3 nucleotides: TGTGCCAGCAGCCCCGGTTGGGGAGGTTACGAGCAGTACTTC.

This clonotype has just a few counts. The chain links TRBV7-6 to TRBJ2-1, with unresolved D. CDR1 is SGHVS and CDR2 is FNYEAQ in the germline V gene. The CDR3 runs 17 residues. The germline V and J ends were trimmed by 1 base and 4 bases, with 17 bases remaining between them. The CDR3 region is CASSLVFRSETYNEQFF. The CDR3 region has the DNA TGTGCCAGCAGCTTAGTTTTCAGGTCCGAGACTTACAATGAGCAGTTCTTC.

J is TRBJ2-4 and V is TRBV5-5; D is ambiguous. The V gene's germline CDR1 is SGHKS and CDR2 YYEKEE (reference sequence). There are 13 residues in the CDR3. V lost 0 bases to trimming and J lost 8 bases, with 9 bases between them. CDR3 DNA: TGTGCCAGCAGCTTGGACAGTTGGGACATTCAGTACTTC. Its protein product is CASSLDSWDIQYF. Full variable domain (missing parts from reference TRBV5-5 and TRBJ2-4): DAGVTQSPTHLIKTRGQQVTLRCSPISGHKSVSWYQQVLGQGPQFIFQYYEKEERGRGNFPDRFSARQFPNYSSELNVNALLLGDSALYLCASSLDSWDIQYFGAGTRLSVL.

V gene TRBV4-1 combines with J gene TRBJ2-3; D unclear. This CDR3 has 14 amino acids. V shed 4 bases and J shed 4 bases, with 12 bases lying between them. CDR1 is MGHRA, CDR2 YSYEKL, per germline. Here the CDR3 reads CASSPSRFSDTQYF. CDR3 coding DNA: TGCGCCAGCAGCCCGTCTAGGTTTTCAGATACGCAGTATTTT.

This clonotype was seen a handful of times. The chain uses TRBV7-2 and TRBJ2-5; D possibly matches TRBD1 or TRBD2 (5 bases each). The germline V gene has CDR1 SGHTA and CDR2 FQGNSA. The V and J ends lost 5 bases and 4 bases respectively, with 11 bases between them. This CDR3 has 13 residues. For the CDR3, the DNA is TGTGCCAGCAGCACCGGGACGGGAGAGACCCAGTACTTC. Its protein is CASSTGTGETQYF.

The gene calls are TRBV20-1 and TRBJ2-7; the match to TRBD1 covers 10 bases. CDR3 size: 14 residues. Losses at the gene ends were 3 bases for V and 4 bases for J; bases not matched to a gene: 6. CDR1 and CDR2 from the germline V gene are DFQATT and SNEGSKA (reference sequence). The CDR3 sequence is CSARGDRGMYEQYV. CDR3 DNA sequence: TGCAGTGCTAGGGGGGACAGGGGCATGTACGAGCAGTACGTC.

The sample holds a few counts of this clonotype. This chain links TRBV5-1 with TRBJ2-5; 7 bases match TRBD1. With V trimmed by 9 bases and J by 4 bases, 9 bases remained unmatched. The length of the CDR3 is 13 residues. Germline CDR1 is SGHRS and CDR2 is YFSETQ. CDR3 loop: CATRQGPRETQYF. Written as DNA, the CDR3 is TGCGCCACCCGACAGGGTCCACGAGAGACCCAGTACTTC.

Only a few counts were recorded for this clonotype. The chain recombines TRBV2 with TRBJ2-1, with TRBD2 matching 7 bases. The CDR3 loop spans 15 amino acids. Per the germline V gene, CDR1 is SNHLY and CDR2 is FYNNEI. V lost 2 bases, J lost 8 bases, and 9 bases stayed unmatched. This CDR3 is CASSESRGGVYEQFF. The CDR3 DNA reads as TGTGCCAGCAGTGAATCTCGCGGGGGTGTATATGAGCAGTTCTTC.

This clonotype was detected ten times or more. The genes are TRBV4-3 and TRBJ2-5; D tentatively fits TRBD1 or TRBD2 (5 bases each). Germline CDR1 and CDR2: LGHNA and YSLEER. Trimming took off 0 bases at V and 5 bases at J, with 16 bases between the two ends. The CDR3 is made up of 16 amino acids. The CDR3 DNA reads TGCGCCAGCAGCCAAGATGGTCGGGGCAGGGAGGAGACCCAGTACTTC. This gives the protein CASSQDGRGREETQYF.

This clonotype was counted many times. This sequence joins TRBV5-1 and TRBJ1-1, with no clear D. Germline CDR1 is SGHRS and CDR2 is YFSETQ. This CDR3 comprises 15 residues. Trimming removed 1 base at V and 2 bases at J, with 12 bases between. The CDR3 sequence is CASSLRSQTNTEAFF. The CDR3 DNA is TGCGCCAGCAGCTTGCGTTCCCAGACAAACACTGAAGCTTTCTTT.

The DNA of the CDR3 is TGCGCCAGCAGCCCCGCTATGGGGCTCCAAGAGACCCAGTACTTC. Translation: CASSPAMGLQETQYF. This chain links TRBV4-3 with TRBJ2-5, with a tentative D call TRBD1 (5 bases). V lost 4 bases, J lost 1 base, and 13 bases lay in between. Germline assignment: CDR1 LGHNA and CDR2 YSLEER. CDR3 length equals 15 residues.

This clonotype was seen ten or more times. This sequence joins TRBV12-3 or TRBV12-4 and TRBJ1-2; D perhaps matches TRBD1 (6 bases). V gave up 2 bases and J gave up 6 bases, with 16 bases separating them. CDR3 length equals 15 residues. The CDR3 DNA reads TGTGCCAGCAGTTTATACAGGGTATGGGAGAATGGCTACACCTTC. This encodes CASSLYRVWENGYTF.

The CDR3 here is CASSLRADNEKLFF. The CDR3 DNA sequence: TGTGCCAGCTCCCTCCGGGCCGATAATGAAAAACTGTTTTTT. The gene calls are TRBV7-2 and TRBJ1-4; D is undetermined. Trimming took off 8 bases at V and 4 bases at J, with 14 bases between the two ends. Germline-derived CDR1 and CDR2 are SGHTA and FQGNSA. The CDR3 has 14 residues.

J is TRBJ1-1 and V is TRBV11-2; 8 nucleotides line up with TRBD1. The CDR3 sequence is 14 residues long. Per germline, CDR1 SGHAT and CDR2 FQNNGV. V lost 5 bases, J lost 4 bases, and 6 bases stayed unmatched. CDR3 sequence (DNA): TGTGCCAGCAGCCCTAACAGGGGGGCCACTGAAGCTTTCTTT. This sequence encodes CASSPNRGATEAFF.

This clonotype has more than one count but fewer than ten. The chain uses TRBV4-1 and TRBJ1-5, with TRBD1 as a possible D gene (5 bases). V was clipped by 6 bases and J by 4 bases, with 10 bases between them. The germline V gene has CDR1 MGHRA and CDR2 YSYEKL. This CDR3 comprises 13 residues. The chain's CDR3 is CASSRDGNQPQHF. DNA for the CDR3: TGCGCCAGCAGTCGGGACGGAAATCAGCCCCAGCATTTT.

The CDR3 nucleotides are TGTGCCAGCAGGATGGATGCCACAGATACGCAGTATTTT. It translates to CASRMDATDTQYF. The rearrangement joins TRBV6-5 to TRBJ2-3; no clear D gene. Trimming left V 6 bases short and J 2 bases short, with 9 bases between. From germline, CDR1 is MNHEY and CDR2 SVGAGI. The CDR3 runs to 13 residues.

The chain combines TRBV5-1 with TRBJ1-4, with a possible D match to TRBD1 (5 bases). CDR3 length: 15 residues. V lost 0 bases and J lost 3, with 9 bases in between. Looked up from germline, CDR1 is SGHRS and CDR2 is YFSETQ. The CDR3 region is CASSLAGTPNEKLFF. CDR3 DNA sequence: TGCGCCAGCAGCTTGGCCGGGACCCCTAATGAAAAACTGTTTTTT.

This clonotype was observed at least ten times. This chain joins TRBV27 and TRBJ1-5, with D maybe TRBD1 (6 bases). The CDR3 spans 14 residues. Trimming removed 1 base at V and 14 bases at J, with 18 bases between. CDR1 and CDR2 from the germline V gene are MNHEY and SMNVEV (reference sequence). CDR3 DNA: TGTGCCAGCAGTTTATTACCAGGGGCCCCGGAGGAGCATTTT. Its translation: CASSLLPGAPEEHF.

In this sample, this clonotype turned up a few times. This chain joins TRBV29-1 and TRBJ2-3, with 7 bases matching TRBD1. Germline trimming cut 4 bases from V and 3 bases from J; bases unmatched to any gene: 4. The CDR3 totals 13 residues. Germline V gene sequence: CDR1 SQVTM, CDR2 ANQGSEA. CDR3 loop: CSVAPRGTDTQYF. CDR3 DNA sequence: TGCAGCGTTGCCCCCAGGGGGACAGATACGCAGTATTTT.